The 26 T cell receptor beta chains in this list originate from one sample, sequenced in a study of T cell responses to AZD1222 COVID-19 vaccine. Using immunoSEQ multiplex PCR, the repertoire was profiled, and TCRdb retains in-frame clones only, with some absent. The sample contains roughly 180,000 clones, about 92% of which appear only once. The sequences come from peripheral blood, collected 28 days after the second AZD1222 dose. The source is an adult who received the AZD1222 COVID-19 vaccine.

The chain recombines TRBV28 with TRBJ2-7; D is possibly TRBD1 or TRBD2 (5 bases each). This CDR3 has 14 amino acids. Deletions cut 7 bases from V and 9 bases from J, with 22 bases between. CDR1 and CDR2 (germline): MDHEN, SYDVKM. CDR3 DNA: TGTGCCAGCACTAACAGTTTAGTGGGACCCGGGCAGTACTTC. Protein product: CASTNSLVGPGQYF.

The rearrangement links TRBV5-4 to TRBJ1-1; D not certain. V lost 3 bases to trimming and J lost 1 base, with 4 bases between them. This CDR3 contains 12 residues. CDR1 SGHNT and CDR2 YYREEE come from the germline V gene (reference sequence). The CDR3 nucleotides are TGTGCCAGCAGCTCTTGGAACACTGAAGCTTTCTTT. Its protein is CASSSWNTEAFF.

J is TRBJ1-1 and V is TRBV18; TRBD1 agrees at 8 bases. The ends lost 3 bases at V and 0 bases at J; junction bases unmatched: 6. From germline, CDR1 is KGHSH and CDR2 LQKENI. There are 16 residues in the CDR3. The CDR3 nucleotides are TGTGCCAGCTCACCGACAGGGGCCAACATGAACACTGAAGCTTTCTTT. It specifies CASSPTGANMNTEAFF.

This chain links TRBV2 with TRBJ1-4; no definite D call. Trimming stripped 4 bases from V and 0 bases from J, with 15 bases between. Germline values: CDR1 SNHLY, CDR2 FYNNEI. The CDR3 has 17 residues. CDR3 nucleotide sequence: TGTGCCAGCAGTGTAACGGGATCCATAGCAACTAATGAAAAACTGTTTTTT. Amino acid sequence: CASSVTGSIATNEKLFF.

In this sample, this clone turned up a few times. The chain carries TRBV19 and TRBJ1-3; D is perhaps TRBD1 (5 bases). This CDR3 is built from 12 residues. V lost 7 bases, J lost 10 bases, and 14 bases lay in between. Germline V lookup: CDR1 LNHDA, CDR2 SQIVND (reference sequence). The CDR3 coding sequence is TGTGCCAGTACCCCCGCGGGGGGAACCATATATTTT. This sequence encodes CASTPAGGTIYF. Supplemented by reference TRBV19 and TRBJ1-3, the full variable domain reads DGGITQSPKYLFRKEGQNVTLSCEQNLNHDAMYWYRQDPGQGLRLIYYSQIVNDFQKGDIAEGYSVSREKKESFPLTVTSAQKNPTAFYLCASTPAGGTIYFGEGSWLTVV.

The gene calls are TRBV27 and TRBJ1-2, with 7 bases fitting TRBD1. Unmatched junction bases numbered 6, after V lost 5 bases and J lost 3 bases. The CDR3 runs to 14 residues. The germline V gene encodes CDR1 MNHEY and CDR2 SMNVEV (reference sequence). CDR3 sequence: CASSQGGSYYGYTF. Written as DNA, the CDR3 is TGTGCCAGCAGTCAGGGGGGAAGTTACTATGGCTACACCTTC.

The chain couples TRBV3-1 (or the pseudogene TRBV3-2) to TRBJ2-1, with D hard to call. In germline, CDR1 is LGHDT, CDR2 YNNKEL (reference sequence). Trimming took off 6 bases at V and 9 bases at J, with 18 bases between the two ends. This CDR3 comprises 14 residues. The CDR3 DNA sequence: TGTGCCAGCAGTCCTGTTCCGACCTGGCCTGAGCAGTTCTTC. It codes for CASSPVPTWPEQFF.

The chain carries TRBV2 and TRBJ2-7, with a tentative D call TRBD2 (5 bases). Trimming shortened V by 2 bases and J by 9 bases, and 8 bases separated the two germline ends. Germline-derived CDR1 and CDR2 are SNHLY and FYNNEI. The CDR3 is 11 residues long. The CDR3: CASSETAGQYF. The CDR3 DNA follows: TGTGCCAGCAGTGAAACGGCGGGGCAGTACTTC.

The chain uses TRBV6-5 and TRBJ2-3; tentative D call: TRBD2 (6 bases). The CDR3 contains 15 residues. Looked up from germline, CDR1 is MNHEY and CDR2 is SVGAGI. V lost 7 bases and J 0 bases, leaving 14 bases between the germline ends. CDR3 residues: CASIVAGPSTDTQYF. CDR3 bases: TGTGCCAGCATAGTGGCGGGGCCTAGCACAGATACGCAGTATTTT.

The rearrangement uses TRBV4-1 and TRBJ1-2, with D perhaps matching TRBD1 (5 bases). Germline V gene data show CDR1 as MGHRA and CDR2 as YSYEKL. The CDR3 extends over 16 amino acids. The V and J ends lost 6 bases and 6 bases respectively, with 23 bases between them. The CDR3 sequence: CASSPRSSPGSHGYTF. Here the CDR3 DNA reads TGCGCCAGCAGTCCAAGATCTAGCCCAGGGTCCCATGGCTACACCTTC.

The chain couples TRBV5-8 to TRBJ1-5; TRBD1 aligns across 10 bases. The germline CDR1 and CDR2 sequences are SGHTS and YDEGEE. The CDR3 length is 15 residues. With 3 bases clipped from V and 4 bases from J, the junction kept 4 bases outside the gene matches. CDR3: CASSSGQGWNQPQHF. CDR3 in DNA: TGTGCCAGCAGCTCGGGACAGGGGTGGAATCAGCCCCAGCATTTT.

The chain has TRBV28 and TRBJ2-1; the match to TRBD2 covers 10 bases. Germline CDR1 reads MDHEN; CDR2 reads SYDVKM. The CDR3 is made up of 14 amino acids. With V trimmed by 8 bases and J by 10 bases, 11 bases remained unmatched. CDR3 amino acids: CASGPSGSGGEQFF. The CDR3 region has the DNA TGTGCCAGCGGCCCTAGCGGGAGCGGTGGGGAGCAGTTCTTC.

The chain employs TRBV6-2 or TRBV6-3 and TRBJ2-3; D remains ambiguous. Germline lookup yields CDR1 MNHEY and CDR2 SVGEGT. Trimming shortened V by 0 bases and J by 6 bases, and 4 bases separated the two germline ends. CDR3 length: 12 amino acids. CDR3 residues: CASSYSGDTQYF. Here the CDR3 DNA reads TGTGCCAGCAGTTACTCGGGGGATACGCAGTATTTT.

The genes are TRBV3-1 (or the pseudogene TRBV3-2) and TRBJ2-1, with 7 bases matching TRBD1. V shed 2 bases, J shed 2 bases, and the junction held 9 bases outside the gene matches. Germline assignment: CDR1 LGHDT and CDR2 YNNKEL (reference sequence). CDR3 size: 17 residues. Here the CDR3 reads CASSQNPRDRTYNEQFF. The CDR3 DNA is TGTGCCAGCAGCCAAAACCCAAGGGACAGAACCTACAATGAGCAGTTCTTC.

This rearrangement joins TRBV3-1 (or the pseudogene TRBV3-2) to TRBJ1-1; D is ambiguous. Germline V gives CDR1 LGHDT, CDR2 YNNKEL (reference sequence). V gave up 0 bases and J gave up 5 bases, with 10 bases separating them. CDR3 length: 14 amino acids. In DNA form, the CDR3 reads TGTGCCAGCAGCCAAGATGGGAAGGAAACTGAAGCTTTCTTT. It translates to CASSQDGKETEAFF.

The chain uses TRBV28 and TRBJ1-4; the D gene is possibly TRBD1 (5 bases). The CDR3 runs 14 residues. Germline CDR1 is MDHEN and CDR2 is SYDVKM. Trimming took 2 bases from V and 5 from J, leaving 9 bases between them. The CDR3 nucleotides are TGTGCCAGCAGTTTAGGGGGAAAGAATGAAAAACTGTTTTTT. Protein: CASSLGGKNEKLFF.

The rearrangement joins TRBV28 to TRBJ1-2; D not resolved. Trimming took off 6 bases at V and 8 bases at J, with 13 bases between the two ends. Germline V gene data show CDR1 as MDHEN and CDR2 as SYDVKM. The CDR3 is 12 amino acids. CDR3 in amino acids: CASSPPGFGYTF. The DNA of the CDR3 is TGTGCCAGCAGCCCTCCGGGGTTCGGCTACACCTTC.

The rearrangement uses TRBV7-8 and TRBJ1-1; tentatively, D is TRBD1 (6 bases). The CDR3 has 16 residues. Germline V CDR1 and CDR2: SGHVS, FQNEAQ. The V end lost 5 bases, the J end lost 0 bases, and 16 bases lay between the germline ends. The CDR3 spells CASSPYRAGVNTEAFF. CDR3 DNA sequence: TGTGCCAGCAGCCCCTACAGGGCCGGGGTGAACACTGAAGCTTTCTTT.

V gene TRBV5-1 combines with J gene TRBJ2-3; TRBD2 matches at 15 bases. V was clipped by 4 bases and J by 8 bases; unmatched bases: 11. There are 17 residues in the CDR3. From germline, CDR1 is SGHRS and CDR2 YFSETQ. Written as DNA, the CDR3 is TGCGCCAGCAGCGTAGGGACTAGCGGGAGGTATTATGTTACGCAGTATTTT. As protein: CASSVGTSGRYYVTQYF.

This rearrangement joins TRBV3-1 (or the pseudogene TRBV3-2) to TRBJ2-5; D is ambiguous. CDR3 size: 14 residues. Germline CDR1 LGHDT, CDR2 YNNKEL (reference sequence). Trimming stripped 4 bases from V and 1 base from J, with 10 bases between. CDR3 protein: CASSPFGGQETQYF. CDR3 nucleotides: TGTGCCAGCAGCCCCTTTGGTGGCCAAGAGACCCAGTACTTC.

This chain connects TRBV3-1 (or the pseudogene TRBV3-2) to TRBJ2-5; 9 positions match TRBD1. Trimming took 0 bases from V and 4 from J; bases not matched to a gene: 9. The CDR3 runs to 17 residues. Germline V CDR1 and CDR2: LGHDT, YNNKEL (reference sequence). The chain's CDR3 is CASSQDQGQGFGETQYF. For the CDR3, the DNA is TGTGCCAGCAGCCAAGATCAGGGACAGGGTTTCGGAGAGACCCAGTACTTC.

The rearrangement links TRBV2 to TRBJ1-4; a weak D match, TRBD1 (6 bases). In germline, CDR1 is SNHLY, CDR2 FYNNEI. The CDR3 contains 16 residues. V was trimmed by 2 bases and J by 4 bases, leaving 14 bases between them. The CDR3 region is CASSESGHSNNEKLFF. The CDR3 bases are TGTGCCAGCAGTGAATCGGGACACTCTAATAATGAAAAACTGTTTTTT.

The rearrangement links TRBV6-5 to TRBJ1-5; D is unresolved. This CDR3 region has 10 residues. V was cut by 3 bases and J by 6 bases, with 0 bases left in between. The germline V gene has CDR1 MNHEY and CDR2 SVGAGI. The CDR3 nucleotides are TGTGCCAGCAGTTATCAGCCCCAGCATTTT. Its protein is CASSYQPQHF.

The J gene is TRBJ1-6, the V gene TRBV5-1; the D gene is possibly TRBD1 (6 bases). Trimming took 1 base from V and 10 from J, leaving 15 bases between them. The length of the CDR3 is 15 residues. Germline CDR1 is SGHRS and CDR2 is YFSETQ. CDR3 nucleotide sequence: TGCGCCAGCAGCTTGTATCAGGGGCCGGGATCACCCCTCCACTTT. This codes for CASSLYQGPGSPLHF.

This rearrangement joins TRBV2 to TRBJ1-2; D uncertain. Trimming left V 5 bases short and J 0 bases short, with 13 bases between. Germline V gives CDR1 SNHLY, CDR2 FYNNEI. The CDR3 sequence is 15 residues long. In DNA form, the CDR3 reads TGTGCCAGCAGTCAAACAGTACAAGCTAACTATGGCTACACCTTC. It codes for CASSQTVQANYGYTF.

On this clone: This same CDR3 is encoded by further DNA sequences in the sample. As DNA, the CDR3 is TGTGCCAGCAGCTTGGTAGGAGGGAACACTGAAGCTTTCTTT. Protein: CASSLVGGNTEAFF. This chain connects TRBV5-6 to TRBJ1-1; D unresolved. Trimming removed 0 bases at V and 1 base at J, with 7 bases between. Germline assignment: CDR1 SGHDT and CDR2 YYEEEE. The CDR3 extends over 14 amino acids.